This T cell receptor beta chain originates from a study of T cell responses to AZD1222 COVID-19 vaccine. Study-level findings and limits: All repertoire sampling was performed exclusively after the peak T cell response. Among the donors, most were white British and more were female, and clonal diversity was possibly underestimated.

The length of the CDR3 is 15 residues. Germline V gives CDR1 LNHNV, CDR2 YYDKDF (reference sequence). V was trimmed by 1 base and J by 7 bases, leaving 14 bases between them. On this clone itself: Its antigen is still unknown.

The data were produced by immunoSEQ multiplex PCR, yet TCRdb's version contains in-frame clones alone and is incomplete. The profile shows about 86,000 clones, around nine tenths of them singletons. The chain is built from TRBV15 and TRBJ1-5; D is perhaps TRBD1 (5 bases). Sequencing was performed on peripheral blood, taken 28 days after the second AZD1222 dose. This clonotype was sampled from an adult who received the AZD1222 COVID-19 vaccine. CDR3 nucleotides: TGTGCCACCAGCAGAGTTAGCAGGGTGGGACAGCCCCAGCATTTT. Its translation is CATSRVSRVGQPQHF.